This T cell receptor beta chain was profiled in a study of blood T cell repertoires in COVID-19. About the research overall: Italy, Spain and the United States were the sources of the convalescent and acute COVID-19 samples.

Per the study methods: Cell counts per sample came from amplifying reference gene primers. Method: immunoSEQ multiplex PCR; TCRdb's copy keeps in-frame clones and lacks some. Clonal size and the V and J genes are those of that table, whereas D and trimming came from the DNA. The data hold about 64,000 clones, with about four fifths observed a single time. The CDR3 totals 14 residues. CDR1 SGHTA and CDR2 FQGNSA come from the germline V gene. The V end lost 1 base, the J end lost 3 bases, and 9 bases lay between the germline ends. The chain carries TRBV7-2 and TRBJ2-5; D perhaps matches TRBD1 (5 bases). The source is a human donor in a cohort sampled during active COVID-19. Sequenced: peripheral blood. As DNA, the CDR3 is TGTGCCAGCAGCTTAGGGGGCCCCAAAGAGACCCAGTACTTC. Its translation is CASSLGGPKETQYF.